The rows below give T cell receptor beta chains drawn from one sample of a study of CD8+ T cells in alopecia areata. Here immunoSEQ multiplex PCR was the method, and the copy in TCRdb shows in-frame clones only, minus some. This sample has about 140,000 clones; approximately 80% occur once, and the top ten carry approximately 25%. Source: CD8+ T cells sorted from blood, taken at week 4, from a patient treated with tofacitinib. Source of these receptors: a human donor with alopecia areata. Both conserved end residues are part of each CDR3. D genes are given only for firm matches.

d_gene: -
len: 12
v_gene: TRBV5-1
CDR3aa: CASSLYRDEQFF

d_gene: TRBD1
len: 18
v_gene: TRBV7-8
CDR3aa: CASSLAPPGQAGGNEQYF

d_gene: -
len: 14
v_gene: TRBV27
CDR3aa: CASRAGTGNTEAFF

d_gene: TRBD1
len: 15
v_gene: TRBV7-8
CDR3aa: CASSFEGAVGYEQYF

d_gene: -
len: 12
v_gene: TRBV4-3
CDR3aa: CASSHRKSEQYF

d_gene: -
len: 12
v_gene: TRBV29-1
CDR3aa: CSVPTRFGELFF

d_gene: -
len: 14
v_gene: TRBV27
CDR3aa: CASSERGGYNEQFF

d_gene: TRBD1
len: 14
v_gene: TRBV6-5
CDR3aa: CASSPRTGYNEQFF

d_gene: TRBD1
len: 14
v_gene: TRBV6-6
CDR3aa: CASKQGAVSYEQYF

d_gene: -
len: 14
v_gene: TRBV6-5
CDR3aa: CASSSRGFNYGYTF

d_gene: -
len: 18
v_gene: TRBV25-1
CDR3aa: CASSEPGDIGRKKETQYF

d_gene: -
len: 9
v_gene: TRBV29-1
CDR3aa: CSVPDKAFF

d_gene: TRBD1
len: 16
v_gene: TRBV27
CDR3aa: CASSLGGQGGNQPQHF

d_gene: -
len: 13
v_gene: TRBV27
CDR3aa: CASSSGGSYEQYF

d_gene: TRBD1
len: 14
v_gene: TRBV6-1
CDR3aa: CASRTGVFSYEQYF

d_gene: -
len: 14
v_gene: TRBV27
CDR3aa: CASSLSGNSYEQYF

d_gene: -
len: 13
v_gene: TRBV7-6
CDR3aa: CASSSEVDTEAFF

d_gene: TRBD1
len: 15
v_gene: TRBV2
CDR3aa: CASQTSTGYGETQYF

d_gene: -
len: 13
v_gene: TRBV7-8
CDR3aa: CASSLGSTYEQYF

d_gene: -
len: 13
v_gene: TRBV6-5
CDR3aa: CASSPGSLYEQYF

d_gene: TRBD2
len: 15
v_gene: TRBV7-2
CDR3aa: CASSLELAGADEQFF

d_gene: -
len: 15
v_gene: TRBV5-4
CDR3aa: CASSLAWEGDYGYTF

d_gene: -
len: 14
v_gene: TRBV27
CDR3aa: CASSPGVEGGEQYF

d_gene: -
len: 13
v_gene: TRBV11-2
CDR3aa: CASSLSDYNEQFF

d_gene: TRBD1
len: 16
v_gene: TRBV7-2
CDR3aa: CASSLRLTGGGETQYF

d_gene: -
len: 14
v_gene: TRBV7-6
CDR3aa: CASSSPWGRETQYF

d_gene: TRBD2
len: 18
v_gene: TRBV7-8
CDR3aa: CASSPLLRLAGGPDTQYF

d_gene: -
len: 14
v_gene: TRBV4-2
CDR3aa: CASSQEFQYNEQFF

d_gene: TRBD1
len: 15
v_gene: TRBV29-1
CDR3aa: CSVENGQGTDYEQYF

d_gene: TRBD1
len: 14
v_gene: TRBV5-1
CDR3aa: CASTQLQGLDTQYF

d_gene: -
len: 16
v_gene: TRBV7-9
CDR3aa: CASSPEVGPDTDTQYF

d_gene: -
len: 15
v_gene: TRBV4-1
CDR3aa: CASSQVVGADTEAFF

d_gene: -
len: 16
v_gene: TRBV7-2
CDR3aa: CASSEGRRFVPAGAFF

d_gene: -
len: 12
v_gene: TRBV11-2
CDR3aa: CASSSTGNTIYF

d_gene: -
len: 15
v_gene: TRBV27
CDR3aa: CASSLFLGSQETQYF

d_gene: -
len: 15
v_gene: TRBV7-6
CDR3aa: CASSLARGRSYEQYF

d_gene: TRBD2
len: 17
v_gene: TRBV13
CDR3aa: CASSGTSQRGGTNEQFF

d_gene: -
len: 13
v_gene: TRBV19
CDR3aa: CASSSLEGEEQYF

d_gene: TRBD2
len: 14
v_gene: TRBV7-2
CDR3aa: CASSTAGGYETQYF

d_gene: TRBD2
len: 19
v_gene: TRBV4-2
CDR3aa: CASSQDPLLLATSTDTQYF

d_gene: TRBD2
len: 16
v_gene: TRBV13
CDR3aa: CASSPERGPYTDTQYF

d_gene: -
len: 16
v_gene: TRBV11-3
CDR3aa: CASSFNPGAVQETQYF

d_gene: -
len: 13
v_gene: TRBV5-1
CDR3aa: CASSWGADNEQYF

d_gene: -
len: 17
v_gene: TRBV6-7
CDR3aa: CASSYDRAREKPYEQYF

d_gene: -
len: 16
v_gene: TRBV6-4
CDR3aa: CASSDAERWWNWEQFF

d_gene: TRBD2
len: 14
v_gene: TRBV27
CDR3aa: CASTRAGGLETQYF

d_gene: TRBD2
len: 15
v_gene: TRBV9
CDR3aa: CASSVASGAQETQYF

d_gene: -
len: 15
v_gene: TRBV7-2
CDR3aa: CASSLSAIIPDEQFF

d_gene: -
len: 14
v_gene: TRBV5-1
CDR3aa: CASSLSGIGYGYTF

d_gene: -
len: 13
v_gene: TRBV2
CDR3aa: CASSDTSHNEQFF